This TCR beta chain stems from a study of blood T cell repertoires in COVID-19. The CDR3 consists of 16 residues. Losses at the gene ends were 5 bases for V and 5 bases for J; bases not matched to a gene: 10. CDR1 and CDR2 from the germline V gene are MNHEY and SVGEGT. Per the original data handling: Reference gene primer amplification gave nucleated cell count estimates. The protocol was immunoSEQ multiplex PCR, while the TCRdb copy is restricted to in-frame clones and leaves out a portion. V and J calls and clone size are copied from that table; D and trimming were computed from the DNA. The sample has 210,000 or so clones; 84% are singletons.

The sequenced sample was peripheral blood. This TCR was sampled from a woman aged 80 or older with active or convalescent COVID-19. V and J are TRBV6-2 or TRBV6-3 and TRBJ2-2, with 8 bases fitting TRBD1. CDR3 protein: CASSPYRTGRTGELFF. The CDR3 DNA reads TGTGCCAGCAGTCCCTATAGGACAGGGCGGACCGGGGAGCTGTTTTTT.